This note documents a single TCR beta chain sequence. This specimen belongs to a study of T cells in Graves' hyperthyroidism and ophthalmopathy. Using RNA transcripts as the source, TCR beta CDR3 regions were amplified. TCR CDR3 underwent first-round RT-PCR with the HTBI primer set. Using its own MiXCR run on the multiplex PCR reads, TCRdb lists one record per CDR3 protein. The profile covers a few hundred thousand distinct CDR3 sequences, with around 13% appearing a single time and approximately 13% taken by the ten largest. This receptor was obtained from a woman between 40 and 55 years old with Graves' hyperthyroidism. The sequenced sample consisted of blood.

The CDR3 spells CASNPIRFNTEAFF. The DNA for the CDR3 is TGTGCCAGCAACCCGATTAGATTTAACACTGAAGCTTTCTTT. The J gene is TRBJ1-1, the V gene TRBV28; D is unresolved. Germline V gives CDR1 MDHEN, CDR2 SYDVKM. Trimming left V 7 bases short and J 2 bases short, with 14 bases between. This CDR3 is 14 amino acids long.